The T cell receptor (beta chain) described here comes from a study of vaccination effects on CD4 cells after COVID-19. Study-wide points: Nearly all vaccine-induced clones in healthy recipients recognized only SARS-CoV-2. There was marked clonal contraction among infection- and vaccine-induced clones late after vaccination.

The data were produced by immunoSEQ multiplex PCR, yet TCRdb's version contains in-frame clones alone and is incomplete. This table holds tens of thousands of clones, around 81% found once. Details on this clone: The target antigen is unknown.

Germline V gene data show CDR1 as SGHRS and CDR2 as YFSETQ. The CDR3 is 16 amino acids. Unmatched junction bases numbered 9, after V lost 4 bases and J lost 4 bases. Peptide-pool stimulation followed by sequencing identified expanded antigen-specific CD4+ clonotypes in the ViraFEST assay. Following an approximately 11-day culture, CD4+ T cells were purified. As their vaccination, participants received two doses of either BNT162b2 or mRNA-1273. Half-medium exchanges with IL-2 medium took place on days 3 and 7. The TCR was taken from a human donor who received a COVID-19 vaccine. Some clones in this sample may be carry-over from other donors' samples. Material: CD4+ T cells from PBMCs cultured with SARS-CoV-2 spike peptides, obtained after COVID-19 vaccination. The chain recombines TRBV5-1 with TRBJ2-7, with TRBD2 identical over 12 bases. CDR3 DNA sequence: TGCGCCAGCAGCCCTTCGACTCTAGCGGGAGGGTACGAGCAGTACTTC. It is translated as CASSPSTLAGGYEQYF.